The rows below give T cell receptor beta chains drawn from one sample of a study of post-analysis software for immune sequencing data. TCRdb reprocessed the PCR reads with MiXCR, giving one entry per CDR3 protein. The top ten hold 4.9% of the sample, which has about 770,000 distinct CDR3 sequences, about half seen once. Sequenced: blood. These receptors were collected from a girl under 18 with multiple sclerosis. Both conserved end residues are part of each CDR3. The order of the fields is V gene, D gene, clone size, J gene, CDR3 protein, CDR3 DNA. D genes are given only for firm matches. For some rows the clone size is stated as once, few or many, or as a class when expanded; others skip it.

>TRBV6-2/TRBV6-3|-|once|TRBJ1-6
CASSYDQLPPLHF
TGTGCCAGCAGCTACGACCAGTTACCACCCCTCCACTTT
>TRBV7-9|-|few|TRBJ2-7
CASNLTDGRAPYEQYF
TGTGCCAGCAACTTAACTGACGGACGGGCCCCCTACGAGCAGTACTTC
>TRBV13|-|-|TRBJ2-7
CASSSLTEGNEQYF
TGTGCCAGCAGCTCGTTGACAGAGGGCAACGAGCAGTACTTC
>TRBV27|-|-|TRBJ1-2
CASSLFGIYPLERYTF
TGTGCCAGCAGTTTATTCGGGATCTATCCGCTTGAGCGCTACACCTTC
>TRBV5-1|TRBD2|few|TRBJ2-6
CASSLTAGAFIGANVLTF
TGCGCCAGCAGCTTGACGGCGGGAGCTTTTATTGGGGCCAACGTCCTGACTTTC
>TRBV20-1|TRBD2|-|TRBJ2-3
CSATRLAGGRYTDTQYF
TGCAGTGCAACCAGACTAGCGGGAGGGAGGTACACAGATACGCAGTATTTT
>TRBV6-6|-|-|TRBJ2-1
CASSYFGDEQFF
TGTGCCAGCAGTTATTTTGGCGACGAGCAGTTCTTC
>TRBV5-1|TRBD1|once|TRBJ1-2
CASRDVGGNYGYTF
TGCGCCAGCAGAGACGTAGGGGGCAACTATGGCTACACCTTC
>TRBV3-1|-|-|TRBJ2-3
CASSQKGSGTDTQYF
TGTGCCAGCAGCCAGAAGGGGTCTGGCACAGATACGCAGTATTTT
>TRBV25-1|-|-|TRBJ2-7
CAIVGYEQYF
TGTGCCATTGTAGGCTACGAGCAGTACTTC
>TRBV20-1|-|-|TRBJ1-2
CSASPLIPYGYTF
TGCAGTGCTAGCCCTTTAATCCCCTATGGCTACACCTTC
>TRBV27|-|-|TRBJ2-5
CASSTRQTQTQYF
TGTGCCAGCAGTACCAGACAAACACAGACCCAGTACTTC
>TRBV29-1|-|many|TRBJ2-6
CSVVVQSGANVLTF
TGCAGCGTTGTGGTCCAGTCTGGGGCCAACGTCCTGACTTTC
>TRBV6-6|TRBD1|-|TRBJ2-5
CASSADRVEQYF
TGTGCCAGCAGCGCAGACAGGGTTGAGCAGTACTTC
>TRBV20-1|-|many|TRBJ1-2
CSASEGQGYGYTF
TGCAGTGCTAGTGAAGGGCAGGGCTATGGCTACACCTTC
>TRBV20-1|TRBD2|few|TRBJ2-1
CSASLGREPYNEQFF
TGCAGCGCTAGTTTGGGGCGGGAGCCCTACAATGAGCAGTTCTTC
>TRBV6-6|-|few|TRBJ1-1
CASTQGGPPENTEAFF
TGTGCCAGCACTCAGGGAGGGCCTCCGGAAAACACTGAAGCTTTCTTT
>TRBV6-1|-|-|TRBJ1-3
CAGRLGGLSSGNTIYF
TGTGCCGGACGTCTGGGCGGATTAAGCTCTGGAAACACCATATATTTT
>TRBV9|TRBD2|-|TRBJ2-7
CASSDSGLAVIYEQYF
TGTGCCAGCAGCGACTCGGGACTAGCGGTAATCTACGAGCAGTACTTC
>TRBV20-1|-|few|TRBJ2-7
CSAAQVPSYEQYF
TGCAGTGCAGCCCAGGTACCATCCTACGAGCAGTACTTC
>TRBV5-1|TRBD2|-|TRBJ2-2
CASSSAWGGRANTGELFF
TGCGCCAGCAGCTCCGCGTGGGGCGGGAGAGCGAACACCGGGGAGCTGTTTTTT
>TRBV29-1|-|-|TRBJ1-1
CSVAREGDTEAFF
TGCAGCGTTGCCAGGGAAGGGGACACTGAAGCTTTCTTT
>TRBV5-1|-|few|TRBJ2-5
CASSLSVGEGQETQYF
TGCGCCAGCAGCTTGAGTGTCGGGGAAGGCCAAGAGACCCAGTACTTC
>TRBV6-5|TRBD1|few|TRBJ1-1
CASISPGGNTEAFF
TGTGCCAGCATCTCCCCAGGGGGGAACACTGAAGCTTTCTTT
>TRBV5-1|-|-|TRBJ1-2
CASSASVVNYGYTF
TGCGCCAGCAGCGCCTCAGTGGTGAACTATGGCTACACCTTC
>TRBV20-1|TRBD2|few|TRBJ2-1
CSAQAGVSNNEQFF
TGCAGTGCTCAAGCGGGAGTGAGTAACAATGAGCAGTTCTTC
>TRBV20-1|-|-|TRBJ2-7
CSASGGETSYEQYF
TGCAGTGCGTCAGGGGGGGAGACTTCCTACGAGCAGTACTTC
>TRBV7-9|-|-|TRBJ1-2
CASSPGRTALNYGYTF
TGTGCCAGCAGCCCAGGGCGGACAGCGTTAAACTATGGCTACACCTTC